These T cell receptor beta chains were read from a single sample in a study of response to subunit inactivated influenza vaccine. TCRdb recomputed calls from the RT-PCR reads with MiXCR, one row per CDR3 protein. The repertoire includes 490,000 or so distinct CDR3 sequences, 7.5% to 8.5% of them detected once, and approximately 13% sits in the top ten. The sequenced sample was PBMCs from blood, obtained around 25 months after vaccination. These receptors were obtained from a man between 45 and 75 years old who received an inactivated influenza vaccine. CDR3s include the opening cysteine and the closing phenylalanine or tryptophan. D genes are given only for firm matches. Clone sizes are given selectively: once, few, many, or a class where the clone is expanded.

TGTGCCACCAGCCCAGAAAGAGGTGGGGGGGCCGGTACGCAGTATTTT | CATSPERGGGAGTQYF | TRBV15 | - | few | 16 | TRBJ2-3
TGCAGTGCCCCCTGGGGGACAGAGACTGAAGCTTTCTTT | CSAPWGTETEAFF | TRBV20-1 | TRBD1 | - | 13 | TRBJ1-1
TGTGCCAGCAGCCAAGATTGGTCAGGGCCTGGAAACACCATATATTTT | CASSQDWSGPGNTIYF | TRBV4-2 | - | few | 16 | TRBJ1-3
TGTGCCAGCAGGCCAACAGGTTACGAGACCCAGTACTTC | CASRPTGYETQYF | TRBV7-2 | - | few | 13 | TRBJ2-5
TGCAGTGCTAGAACCCGGCGGGGGAGCTCCTACAATGAGCAGTTCTTC | CSARTRRGSSYNEQFF | TRBV20-1 | TRBD2 | many | 16 | TRBJ2-1
TGTGCCAGCAGCTTAGTCCGGGGGGACACTAACTATGGCTACACCTTC | CASSLVRGDTNYGYTF | TRBV5-6 | - | - | 16 | TRBJ1-2
TGTGCCAGCAGCTCTGTGGGGGGGCGGGCTAGCACAGATACGCAGTATTTT | CASSSVGGRASTDTQYF | TRBV11-2 | - | few | 17 | TRBJ2-3
TGTGCCAGCAGATTATCCCGAGGGCGGGGCTCTGGGGCCAACGTCCTGACTTTC | CASRLSRGRGSGANVLTF | TRBV28 | - | few | 18 | TRBJ2-6
TGTGCCAGCAGCTCCATGCCGGGACTAGCTGGGAATGAGCAGTTCTTC | CASSSMPGLAGNEQFF | TRBV11-2 | TRBD2 | few | 16 | TRBJ2-1
TGTGCCAGCAGTGAAGGACAGACTATCGAGCAGTACTTC | CASSEGQTIEQYF | TRBV2 | - | - | 13 | TRBJ2-7
TGTGCCAGCAGCCAAGATGCACAGGGGGCGCGTAATTCACCCCTCCACTTT | CASSQDAQGARNSPLHF | TRBV4-2 | TRBD1 | - | 17 | TRBJ1-6
TGTGCCCACCAGCAGGTTAACTATGGCTACACCTTC | CAHQQVNYGYTF | TRBV5-6 | - | few | 12 | TRBJ1-2
TGTGCCAGCAGCTTAGTGGGACAGTTTGATACGCAGTATTTT | CASSLVGQFDTQYF | TRBV7-2 | TRBD1 | few | 14 | TRBJ2-3
TGTGCCAGCAGCTTGGATAGCGGGGTTGATACGCAGTATTTT | CASSLDSGVDTQYF | TRBV5-6 | TRBD2 | many | 14 | TRBJ2-3
TGCAGTGATCAGTTCAGGGGGACTGAAGCTTTCTTT | CSDQFRGTEAFF | TRBV20-1 | TRBD1 | few | 12 | TRBJ1-1
TGTGCCAGCAGCCCCTTGAAGGCCTACGAGCAGTACTTC | CASSPLKAYEQYF | TRBV3-1 | - | few | 13 | TRBJ2-7
TGTGCTAGTGGTTTGGACCCCGAAGGAATGACCGGGGAGCTGTTTTTT | CASGLDPEGMTGELFF | TRBV12-5 | - | - | 16 | TRBJ2-2
TGTGCCAGCAGGAGGTCTACTAGCGGGACATCGGTTGAGCAGTTCTTC | CASRRSTSGTSVEQFF | TRBV5-5 | TRBD2 | many | 16 | TRBJ2-1
TGTGCCAGCAGTGCCTACAGGGGTTTTACCTACAATGAGCAGTTCTTC | CASSAYRGFTYNEQFF | TRBV6-2/TRBV6-3 | TRBD1 | few | 16 | TRBJ2-1
TGTGCCAGCAGCTTGAGAATAGCTCCATCATCTACCAAAAACATTCAGTACTTC | CASSLRIAPSSTKNIQYF | TRBV5-5 | - | - | 18 | TRBJ2-4
TGTGCCTTGCGCGAGGGGGACTATGGCTACACCTTC | CALREGDYGYTF | TRBV10-3 | - | few | 12 | TRBJ1-2
TGTGCCAGCAGCTCAAGAGGTATGAGCTCCTACAATGAGCAGTTCTTC | CASSSRGMSSYNEQFF | TRBV7-2 | - | few | 16 | TRBJ2-1
TGCGCCAGCAGCCAAGAAAGCTTGCCGGGAGGGACCAGGGAGAATTCACCCCTCCACTTT | CASSQESLPGGTRENSPLHF | TRBV4-3 | - | many | 20 | TRBJ1-6
TGTGCCAGCAGTGAGGTGACTAGCGGGGGGTACGAGCAGTACTTC | CASSEVTSGGYEQYF | TRBV2 | TRBD2 | few | 15 | TRBJ2-7
TGTGCCAGCAGCTTAGCCCGGACAGGGACAGGGACTTCTCTCCGCGAGCAGTACTTC | CASSLARTGTGTSLREQYF | TRBV7-2 | TRBD1 | many | 19 | TRBJ2-7
TGCGCCAGCAGCTTAGTGGTAGCGGGTCACAATGAGCAGTTCTTC | CASSLVVAGHNEQFF | TRBV5-1 | TRBD2 | few | 15 | TRBJ2-1
TGTGCCAGCAGTGAAGCGCGGGGGTTAGGCAGCTATGGCTACACCTTC | CASSEARGLGSYGYTF | TRBV2 | - | many | 16 | TRBJ1-2
TGTGCCAGCGATGGGACTCCCGAACGGAATGAGCAGTTCTTC | CASDGTPERNEQFF | TRBV6-1 | - | - | 14 | TRBJ2-1
TGCGCCAGCAGCCAAGATCCAAGCGGGGGGTGGTCCGGGGAGCTGTTTTTT | CASSQDPSGGWSGELFF | TRBV4-3 | TRBD2 | few | 17 | TRBJ2-2
TGTGCCACAAGGACAGGGGAAGTATCGAACACCATATATTTT | CATRTGEVSNTIYF | TRBV10-3 | TRBD1 | many | 14 | TRBJ1-3
TGTGCCAGCAGCCAAGAATCGGCTAACTATGGCTACACCTTC | CASSQESANYGYTF | TRBV3-1 | - | - | 14 | TRBJ1-2
TGTGCCAGCAGGACATCAAAGGGGCTGTGGTACGAGCAGTACTTC | CASRTSKGLWYEQYF | TRBV6-2/TRBV6-3 | - | few | 15 | TRBJ2-7
TGTGCCAGCAGCCGACAGGAGATGAACACTGAAGCTTTCTTT | CASSRQEMNTEAFF | TRBV12-3/TRBV12-4 | - | few | 14 | TRBJ1-1
TGCGCCAGCAGCCAGGCGCAGTCCTACGAGCAGTACTTC | CASSQAQSYEQYF | TRBV5-1 | - | many | 13 | TRBJ2-7
TGCAGCGTTGTCCCCTACAACAATGAGCAGTTCTTC | CSVVPYNNEQFF | TRBV29-1 | - | - | 12 | TRBJ2-1
TGTGCCAGCAGCACAGCGGGACTAGTCGCGACAGATACGCAGTATTTT | CASSTAGLVATDTQYF | TRBV7-6 | TRBD2 | many | 16 | TRBJ2-3
TGTGCCAGCAGTCCAAATACAGGGGGCTTCTCCTACAATGAGCAGTTCTTC | CASSPNTGGFSYNEQFF | TRBV12-3/TRBV12-4 | TRBD1 | few | 17 | TRBJ2-1
TGCAGTGCTAAGGCAATCGGGACTAGCAGAGCCGGTGAGACCCAGTACTTC | CSAKAIGTSRAGETQYF | TRBV20-1 | TRBD2 | - | 17 | TRBJ2-5
TGTGCCAGCAGCTTGGGAGAAGCTACTCATTTGTCCTACAATGAGCAGTTCTTC | CASSLGEATHLSYNEQFF | TRBV5-6 | - | - | 18 | TRBJ2-1
TGTGCCAGCAGCCGAACCTCTCAGGGCTGGGAGAACATTCAGTACTTC | CASSRTSQGWENIQYF | TRBV6-2/TRBV6-3 | - | - | 16 | TRBJ2-4
TGCGCCAGCAGCCGAACCCCAGGTGAAGGGGGGACTGAAGCTTTCTTT | CASSRTPGEGGTEAFF | TRBV4-3 | - | many | 16 | TRBJ1-1
TGTGCCAGCAGCCAAGATCTTTTCCAGGGGATCGACTATGGCTACACCTTC | CASSQDLFQGIDYGYTF | TRBV4-2 | - | few | 17 | TRBJ1-2
TGTGCCAGCTCACAATCACAGGGGCTGAACACTGAAGCTTTCTTT | CASSQSQGLNTEAFF | TRBV18 | TRBD1 | few | 15 | TRBJ1-1
TGTGCCAGCAGAAAGCAGGGGAGCGGGCAGTACTTC | CASRKQGSGQYF | TRBV7-2 | - | many | 12 | TRBJ2-7
TGTGCCAGCAGTGAAAGGGCAGGACTGAATTACTATGGCTACACCTTC | CASSERAGLNYYGYTF | TRBV6-1 | - | few | 16 | TRBJ1-2
TGTGCCAGCAGTCCTTCGACAGGGGAGGTCCGTTTCGGCGCGAACACTGAAGCTTTCTTT | CASSPSTGEVRFGANTEAFF | TRBV12-3/TRBV12-4 | TRBD1 | many | 20 | TRBJ1-1
TGTGCCAGCAGTTTAATTCCAGGATCGAATTCACCCCTCCACTTT | CASSLIPGSNSPLHF | TRBV27 | - | many | 15 | TRBJ1-6
TGCGCCAGCAGCCCCCCTGCCCGAAGCTCCTACGAGCAGTACTTC | CASSPPARSSYEQYF | TRBV5-1 | - | - | 15 | TRBJ2-7
TGTGCCACCAGTGATCTACACCAGGGGGGAGCAGATACGCAGTATTTT | CATSDLHQGGADTQYF | TRBV24-1 | - | - | 16 | TRBJ2-3
TGCAGCGTTGGCCACGGGGGGTTCACAGATACGCAGTATTTT | CSVGHGGFTDTQYF | TRBV29-1 | TRBD2 | - | 14 | TRBJ2-3
TGCGCCAGCAGCATCATAGCTACAGGCTCTCGTAGATCCGAGCAGTACTTC | CASSIIATGSRRSEQYF | TRBV5-1 | - | few | 17 | TRBJ2-7
TGTGCCAGCAGCCAAGATCGGTCGCAGGGTAACTATGGCTACACCTTC | CASSQDRSQGNYGYTF | TRBV4-2 | - | few | 16 | TRBJ1-2
TGTGCCAGCAGCTTAACGGAGTACTACGAGCAGTACTTC | CASSLTEYYEQYF | TRBV11-2 | - | many | 13 | TRBJ2-7
TGTGCCAGCAGCGGGGACAGGGGGTTGTCCCAGCATTTT | CASSGDRGLSQHF | TRBV5-5 | TRBD1 | many | 13 | TRBJ1-5
TGTGCCAGCAGCCCCCGGACAGCATCGGGCTACGAGCAGTACTTC | CASSPRTASGYEQYF | TRBV12-3/TRBV12-4 | - | few | 15 | TRBJ2-7